Below, one T cell receptor (beta chain) is given with its context. Its antigen is still unknown. At the DNA level, this CDR3 is encoded by other sequences in the same sample as well. The record originates from a study of regulatory and conventional T cells in RAG deficiency. General study results and limits: Patient subsets had shorter CDR3s; Omenn Treg-Tconv overlap exceeded 85%. Omenn syndrome and CID/AS patients had about 100-fold fewer unique Treg TCR beta sequences, versus around 9.8-fold elsewhere. Shannon entropy was markedly lower and Simpson indices higher in RAG-deficient patients than control T-cell subsets.

Here immunoSEQ multiplex PCR was the method, and the copy in TCRdb shows in-frame clones only, minus some. The sample lists 45,000 or so clones; about 90% were seen once. Conventional CD4+ T cells were sorted from blood as CD25-low CD127-high cells. These data were also reused for a study on regulatory T cells. From that report: Primers: 52 TRBV forward and 13 TRBJ reverse. In patients, unique TRB V-J pairs were restricted and V/J usage skewed, especially in Tregs.

The clonotype comes from a human donor in good health. Sequencing input: CD4+ effector T cells sorted from blood.

The CDR3, as DNA: TGTGCCAGCAGCTTATCGACCTCATGGAATGAGCAGTTCTTC. Translating it yields CASSLSTSWNEQFF. The gene calls are TRBV7-9 and TRBJ2-1, with D uncertain. This CDR3 is 14 amino acids long. V was shortened by 2 bases and J by 7 bases, with 12 bases between the two germline ends. Germline CDR1 and CDR2: SEHNR and FQNEAQ (reference sequence).